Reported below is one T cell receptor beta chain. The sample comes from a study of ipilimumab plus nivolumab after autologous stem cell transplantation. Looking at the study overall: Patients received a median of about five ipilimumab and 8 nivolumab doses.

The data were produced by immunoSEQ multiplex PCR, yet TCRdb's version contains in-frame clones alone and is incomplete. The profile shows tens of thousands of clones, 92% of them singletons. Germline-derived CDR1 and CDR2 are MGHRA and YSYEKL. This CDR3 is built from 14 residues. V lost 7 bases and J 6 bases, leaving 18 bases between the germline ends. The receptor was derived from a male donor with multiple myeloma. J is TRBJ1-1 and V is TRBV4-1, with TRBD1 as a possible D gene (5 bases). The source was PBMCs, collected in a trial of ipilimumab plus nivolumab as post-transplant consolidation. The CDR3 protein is CASKRFWGVAEAFF. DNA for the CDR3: TGCGCCAGCAAACGATTTTGGGGGGTCGCTGAAGCTTTCTTT.